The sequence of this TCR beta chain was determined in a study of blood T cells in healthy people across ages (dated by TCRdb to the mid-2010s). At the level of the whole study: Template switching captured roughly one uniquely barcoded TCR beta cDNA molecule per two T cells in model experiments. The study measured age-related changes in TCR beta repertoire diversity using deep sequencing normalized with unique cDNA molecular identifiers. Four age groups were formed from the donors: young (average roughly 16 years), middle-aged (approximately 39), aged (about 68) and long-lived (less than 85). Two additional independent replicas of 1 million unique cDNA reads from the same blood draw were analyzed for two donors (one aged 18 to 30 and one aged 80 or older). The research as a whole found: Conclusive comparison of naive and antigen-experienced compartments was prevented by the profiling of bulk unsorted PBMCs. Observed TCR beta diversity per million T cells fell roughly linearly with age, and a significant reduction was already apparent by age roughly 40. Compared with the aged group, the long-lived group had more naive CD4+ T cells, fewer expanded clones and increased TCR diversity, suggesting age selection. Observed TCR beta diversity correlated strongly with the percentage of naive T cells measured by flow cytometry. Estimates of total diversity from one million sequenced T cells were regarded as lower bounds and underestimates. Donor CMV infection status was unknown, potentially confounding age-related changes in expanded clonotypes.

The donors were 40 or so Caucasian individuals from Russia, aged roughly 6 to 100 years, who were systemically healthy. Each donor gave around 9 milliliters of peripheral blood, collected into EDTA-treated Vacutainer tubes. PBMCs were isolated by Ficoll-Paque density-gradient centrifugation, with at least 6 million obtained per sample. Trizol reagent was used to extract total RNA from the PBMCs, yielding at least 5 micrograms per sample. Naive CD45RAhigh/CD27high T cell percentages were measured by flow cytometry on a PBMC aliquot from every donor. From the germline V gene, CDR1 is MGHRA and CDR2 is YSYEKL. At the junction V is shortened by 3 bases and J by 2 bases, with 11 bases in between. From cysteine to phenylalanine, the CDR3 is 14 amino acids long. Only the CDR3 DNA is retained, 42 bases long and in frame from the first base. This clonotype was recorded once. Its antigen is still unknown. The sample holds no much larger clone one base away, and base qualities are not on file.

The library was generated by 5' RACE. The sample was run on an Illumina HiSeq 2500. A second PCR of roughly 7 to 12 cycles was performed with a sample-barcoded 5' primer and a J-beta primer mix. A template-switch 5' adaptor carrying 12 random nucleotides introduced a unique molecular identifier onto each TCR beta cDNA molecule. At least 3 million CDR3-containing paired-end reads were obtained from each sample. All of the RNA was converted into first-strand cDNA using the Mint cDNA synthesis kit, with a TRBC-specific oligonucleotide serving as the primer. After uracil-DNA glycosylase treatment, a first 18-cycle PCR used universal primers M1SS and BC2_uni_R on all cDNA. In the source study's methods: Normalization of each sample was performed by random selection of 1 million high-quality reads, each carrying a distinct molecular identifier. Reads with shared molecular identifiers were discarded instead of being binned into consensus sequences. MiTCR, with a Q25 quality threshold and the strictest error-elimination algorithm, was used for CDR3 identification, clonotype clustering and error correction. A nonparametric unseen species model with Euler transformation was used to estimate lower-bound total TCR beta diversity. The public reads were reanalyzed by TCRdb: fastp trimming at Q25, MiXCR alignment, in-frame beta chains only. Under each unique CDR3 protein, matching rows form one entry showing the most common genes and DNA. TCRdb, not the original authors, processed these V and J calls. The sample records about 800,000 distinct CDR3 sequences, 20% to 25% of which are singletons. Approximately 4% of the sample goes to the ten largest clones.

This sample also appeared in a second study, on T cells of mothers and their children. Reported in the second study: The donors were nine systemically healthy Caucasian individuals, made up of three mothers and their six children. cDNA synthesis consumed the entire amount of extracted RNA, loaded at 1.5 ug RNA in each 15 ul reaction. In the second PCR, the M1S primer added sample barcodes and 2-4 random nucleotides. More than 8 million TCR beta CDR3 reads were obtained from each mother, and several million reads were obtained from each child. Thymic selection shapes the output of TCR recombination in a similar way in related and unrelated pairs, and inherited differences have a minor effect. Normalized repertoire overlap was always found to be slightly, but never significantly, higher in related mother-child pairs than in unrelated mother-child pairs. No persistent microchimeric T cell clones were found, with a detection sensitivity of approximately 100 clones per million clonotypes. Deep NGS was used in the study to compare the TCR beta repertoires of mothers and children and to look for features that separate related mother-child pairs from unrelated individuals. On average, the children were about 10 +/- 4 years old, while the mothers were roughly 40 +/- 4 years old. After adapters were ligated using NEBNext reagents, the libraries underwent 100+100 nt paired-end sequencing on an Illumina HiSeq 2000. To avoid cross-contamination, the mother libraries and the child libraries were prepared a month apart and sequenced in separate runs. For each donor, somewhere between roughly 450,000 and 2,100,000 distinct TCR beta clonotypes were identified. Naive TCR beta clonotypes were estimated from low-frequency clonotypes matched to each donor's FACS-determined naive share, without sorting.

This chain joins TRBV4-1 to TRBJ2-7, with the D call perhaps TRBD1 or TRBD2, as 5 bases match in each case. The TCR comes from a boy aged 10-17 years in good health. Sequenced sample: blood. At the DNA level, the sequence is TGCGCCAGCAGCCAGCCCGGGACCGCCTACGAGCAGTACTTC. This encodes CASSQPGTAYEQYF.